This TCR beta chain emerged from a study of post-analysis software for immune sequencing data. Study-level points and caveats: TRBV5-6, TRBV5-1 and TRBV20-1 belonged to a set of roughly 5 TRBV segments that were more frequent in patients than controls. Patients with multiple sclerosis recorded significantly lower normalized Chao1 diversity than controls, the study found. Under F measure analysis, samples from one preparation batch co-clustered strongly.

The CDR3 runs to 16 residues. In germline, CDR1 is SGHRS, CDR2 YFSETQ. V lost 4 bases, J lost 1 base, and 7 bases stayed unmatched. On this clonotype: Its cognate antigen is unknown.

Each TCR beta cDNA library carried unique molecular identifiers. The yield from around 1 to 10 million T cells was 500,000 or so cDNA molecules in total. Using its own MiXCR run on the PCR reads, TCRdb lists one record per CDR3 protein. The table includes about 460,000 distinct CDR3 sequences, roughly 45% detected once. The origin of this receptor is a girl under 18 with multiple sclerosis. V usage is TRBV5-1 and J usage is TRBJ2-3, with 9 bases matching TRBD1. Sequences were obtained from blood. CDR3 loop: CASSNPRTGGTDTQYF. The DNA for the CDR3 is TGCGCCAGCAGCAATCCAAGGACAGGGGGCACAGATACGCAGTATTTT.